The sequence of this T cell receptor beta chain was determined in a study of Ad26.COV2.S vaccination and SARS-CoV-2 variants listed by TCRdb under 2021. The study in broad terms: Vaccine-arm donors came from COV1001, a multicentre, randomized, double-blind, placebo-controlled phase I-IIa trial of Ad26.COV2.S in healthy adults. Ad26.COV2.S was administered intramuscularly at a dose of 5x10^10 or 1x10^11 viral particles, either as one shot or as two shots given 56 days apart. TCRbeta repertoire sequencing was used to assess the specificity and breadth of SARS-CoV-2-reactive T cell receptors after Ad26.COV2.S vaccination. A total of around 32 samples were included in the TCR-sequenced set, comprising around 19 Ad26.COV2.S vaccine recipients, 5 placebo recipients and 8 SARS-CoV-2 convalescent individuals. Investigators did not know the trial group allocation while performing experiments and assessing outcomes. Participants in the trial were split at random into five groups of five each, receiving low-dose or high-dose Ad26.COV2.S once or twice, or else placebo on both occasions.

The immunoSEQ Assay was the method used to sequence TCRbeta CDR3 regions. After extraction, genomic DNA underwent amplification by bias-controlled multiplex PCR, followed by high-throughput sequencing. From the authors' description of their analysis: To quantify the absolute abundance of every unique TCRbeta CDR3 region, sequences were collapsed and filtered. T cell fraction was estimated by normalizing TCRbeta template counts to usable DNA, with usable DNA measured through amplification of reference genes found in all nucleated cells. Repertoire TCRs were annotated as SARS-CoV-2-specific by exact matching of V gene, CDR3 amino acid sequence and J gene to a known reactive TCR set. The reference SARS-CoV-2 TCR set was obtained from MIRA and was filtered for enrichment in COVID-19-positive ImmuneCODE repertoires, whereby public or cross-reactive TCRs were removed. Using the MIRA antigens, annotated TCRs were further analysed by specific ORF or by position within an ORF. Depth was the summed frequency of annotated unique rearrangements, while breadth was defined as annotated unique rearrangements over total unique productive rearrangements. Two-sided Wilcoxon rank-sum tests were applied when comparing TCR breadth between groups. TCRdb carries this immuneACCESS record with in-frame sequences only. Its versions omit some clonotypes, under half of them owing to an unresolved V gene in the studies checked, with the rest unexplained. V, J and clone size are taken as reported in that table, and D and trimming were inferred from the DNA itself. A total of roughly 450,000 clones appear in this sample, about nine tenths of them only once. The top ten constitute 9% to 15% of the sample.

CDR1 is given as MNHEY and CDR2 as SVGEGT, both from the germline V gene. Here V drops 1 base and J drops 1 base, and the junction holds 3 bases not matched to any gene. The CDR3 spans 15 residues, from the cysteine through the phenylalanine. Solely the CDR3 DNA is kept, with 45 bases framed from the first base. Overall study results and their limits: The authors noted that total T cell responses may have been underestimated by the TCR breadth and depth analyses. After vaccination, spike-specific CD8+ and CD4+ T cell responses were reported to show substantial breadth. The study was not powered to compare responses between vaccine doses or regimens. Vaccine and placebo recipients had similar non-spike TCR breadth, a finding consistent with the vaccine containing only spike. Spike-specific TCR breadth was higher in Ad26.COV2.S recipients than in placebo recipients (P = 0.0014).

Remarks on this clone: Its antigen target is currently unknown. Base qualities are not provided; no much larger clone lies one nucleotide away.

This sample's treatment or condition label indicates: roughly 18 received Ad26.COV2.S at low or high dose, single or two shots; 5 received placebo; per-sample allocation not given. Repertoires of vaccine and placebo recipients were sequenced from samples taken on day 63 after the first injection. Between 29 July and 7 August 2020, Cohort 1b enrolled about 27 adults aged 18-55 years at one site in Boston, USA. Ad26.COV2.S was a replication-incompetent adenovirus type 26 vector expressing a prefusion-stabilized SARS-CoV-2 spike protein from the original Wuhan strain. Recombination joined TRBV6-2 or TRBV6-3 with TRBJ2-7; 8 bases in the junction line up with TRBD2. Sequenced material: peripheral blood, taken in a trial of Ad26.COV2.S vaccine versus placebo. The sequence derives from a person aged 18-60 years who received the Ad26.COV2.S COVID-19 vaccine or a placebo. Read as DNA, the sequence is TGTGCCAGCAGTTACTTGGGACTAGTGTCCTACGAGCAGTACTTC. Translation gives CASSYLGLVSYEQYF.